These T cell receptor beta chains were read from a single sample in a study of T cells in Graves' hyperthyroidism and ophthalmopathy. Via MiXCR, TCRdb re-called the multiplex PCR reads, giving one row per CDR3 protein. The sample holds some 800,000 distinct CDR3 sequences, 35% to 40% seen once. The sample comprised blood. These receptors were taken from a man aged 18 to 30 with Graves' hyperthyroidism. Each CDR3 is given with its conserved first and last residue. A D gene is named only where the DNA matches it firmly. A row's size may be missing; if present it is once, few, many or a size class.

J,size,V,D,CDR3,DNA
TRBJ1-4,few,TRBV19,NA,CATSDSYNEKLFF,TGTGCCACCAGCGACAGCTATAATGAAAAACTGTTTTTT
TRBJ2-6,many,TRBV2,NA,CASIRFPGANVLTF,TGTGCCAGCATTCGTTTCCCCGGGGCCAACGTCCTGACTTTC
TRBJ2-6,few,TRBV5-6,TRBD1,CASSHRGGGANVLTF,TGTGCCAGCAGCCACAGGGGCGGTGGGGCCAACGTCCTGACTTTC
TRBJ2-5,few,TRBV28,TRBD2,CASSLAGEEETQYF,TGTGCCAGCAGTCTAGCGGGAGAGGAAGAGACCCAGTACTTC
TRBJ2-5,once,TRBV7-3,NA,CASSYGAPLETQYF,TGTGCCAGCAGTTACGGGGCTCCCCTGGAGACCCAGTACTTC
TRBJ1-4,NA,TRBV10-3,NA,CAIRTNEKLFF,TGTGCCATCAGGACTAATGAAAAACTGTTTTTT
TRBJ1-2,NA,TRBV4-1,NA,CASSQERAGTNGYTF,TGCGCCAGCAGCCAAGAAAGGGCAGGGACGAACGGCTACACCTTC
TRBJ1-3,few,TRBV5-4,TRBD1,CASSWGQGSSGNTIYF,TGTGCCAGCAGCTGGGGACAGGGATCCTCTGGAAACACCATATATTTT
TRBJ2-1,NA,TRBV29-1,TRBD2,CSVEVPSGNEQFF,TGCAGCGTTGAAGTACCTAGCGGAAATGAGCAGTTCTTC
TRBJ2-7,few,TRBV20-1,NA,CSASFSGQNTYEQYF,TGCAGTGCTAGTTTTAGCGGCCAGAACACATACGAGCAGTACTTC
TRBJ2-2,NA,TRBV7-8,NA,CASSLGVDIGELFF,TGTGCCAGCAGCTTAGGAGTGGATATCGGGGAGCTGTTTTTT
TRBJ1-5,NA,TRBV2,NA,CASSFRPRGQPQHF,TGTGCCAGCAGTTTTAGGCCTCGGGGTCAGCCCCAGCATTTT
TRBJ1-3,NA,TRBV15,NA,CATSTDKRGNTIYF,TGTGCCACCAGCACCGACAAGCGCGGAAACACCATATATTTT
TRBJ1-1,NA,TRBV20-1,TRBD1,CSAWDRGLQTEAFF,TGCAGTGCTTGGGACAGGGGGCTGCAGACTGAAGCTTTCTTT
TRBJ1-1,few,TRBV12-3/TRBV12-4,NA,CASSFWRQNTEAFF,TGTGCCAGCAGTTTCTGGCGCCAGAACACTGAAGCTTTCTTT
TRBJ2-5,few,TRBV5-1,NA,CASSLPGNQETQYF,TGCGCCAGCAGCTTACCAGGGAACCAAGAGACCCAGTACTTC
TRBJ2-7,few,TRBV7-2,NA,CASNLDSHPYEQYF,TGTGCCAGCAACTTGGACAGTCACCCTTACGAGCAGTACTTC
TRBJ2-7,once,TRBV7-6,NA,CASSGFGAGAYYEQYF,TGTGCCAGCAGTGGATTTGGGGCAGGGGCGTACTACGAGCAGTACTTC
TRBJ2-3,NA,TRBV7-3,NA,CASSLNAGRTDTQYF,TGTGCCAGCAGCTTAAACGCGGGCCGCACAGATACGCAGTATTTT
TRBJ2-5,many,TRBV29-1,TRBD1,CSVEPTGKETQYF,TGCAGCGTTGAACCGACAGGGAAAGAGACCCAGTACTTC
TRBJ2-2,many,TRBV10-3,NA,CAISATASYAGELFF,TGTGCCATCAGTGCGACTGCGTCTTATGCCGGGGAGCTGTTTTTT
TRBJ1-1,NA,TRBV10-3,TRBD1,CAISESTGRGSEAFF,TGTGCCATCAGTGAGTCGACAGGGCGAGGGTCTGAAGCTTTCTTT
TRBJ2-5,NA,TRBV15,NA,CATSSLTRGPMETQYF,TGTGCCACCAGCAGCCTAACTCGGGGCCCCATGGAGACCCAGTACTTC
TRBJ2-6,NA,TRBV11-2,NA,CASSVSGISGANVLTF,TGTGCCAGCAGCGTTTCGGGGATTTCTGGGGCCAACGTCCTGACTTTC
TRBJ2-7,NA,TRBV4-1,NA,CASSQDKGTPYEQYF,TGTGCCAGCAGCCAAGATAAGGGAACTCCCTACGAGCAGTACTTC
TRBJ1-1,NA,TRBV9,TRBD1,CASSAGQGPPGTEAFF,TGTGCCAGCAGCGCCGGACAGGGGCCGCCGGGTACTGAAGCTTTCTTT
TRBJ2-7,few,TRBV11-2,NA,CASSLEWAGTGEQYF,TGTGCCAGCAGCTTAGAGTGGGCAGGGACGGGCGAGCAGTACTTC
TRBJ1-5,many,TRBV24-1,TRBD1,CATSDRGSLANQPQHF,TGTGCCACCAGTGACAGGGGGTCCTTGGCGAATCAGCCCCAGCATTTT
TRBJ1-6,NA,TRBV11-2,TRBD1,CASSRQGNSYNSPLHF,TGTGCCAGCAGCCGACAGGGGAACTCCTATAATTCACCCCTCCACTTT
TRBJ2-7,NA,TRBV29-1,NA,CSSEASPPYEQYF,TGCAGCAGTGAAGCTAGCCCACCCTACGAGCAGTACTTC
TRBJ1-1,NA,TRBV10-3,NA,CASREGQWIAEAFF,TGTGCCAGCAGAGAAGGACAGTGGATCGCTGAAGCTTTCTTT
TRBJ1-2,many,TRBV9,NA,CASSVGKDDIYGYTF,TGTGCCAGCAGCGTAGGGAAAGATGATATCTATGGCTACACCTTC
TRBJ2-7,many,TRBV29-1,NA,CSVEVGTAGRYEQYF,TGCAGCGTTGAAGTAGGCACGGCTGGCCGGTACGAGCAGTACTTC
TRBJ1-1,NA,TRBV6-6,NA,CASSYTGDHTEAFF,TGTGCCAGCAGTTACACGGGGGATCACACTGAAGCTTTCTTT
TRBJ1-1,many,TRBV4-2,NA,CASSQARGEAFF,TGTGCCAGCAGCCAAGCCCGCGGGGAAGCTTTCTTT
TRBJ1-1,NA,TRBV29-1,NA,CSLGRYNTEAFF,TGCAGCTTGGGCAGGTACAACACTGAAGCTTTCTTT
TRBJ2-7,NA,TRBV7-9,NA,CASSLAAEQCF,TGTGCCAGCAGCTTAGCGGCAGAGCAGTGCTTC
TRBJ1-1,NA,TRBV2,NA,CASSPRVGDTEAFF,TGTGCCAGCAGTCCCAGGGTGGGGGACACTGAAGCTTTCTTT